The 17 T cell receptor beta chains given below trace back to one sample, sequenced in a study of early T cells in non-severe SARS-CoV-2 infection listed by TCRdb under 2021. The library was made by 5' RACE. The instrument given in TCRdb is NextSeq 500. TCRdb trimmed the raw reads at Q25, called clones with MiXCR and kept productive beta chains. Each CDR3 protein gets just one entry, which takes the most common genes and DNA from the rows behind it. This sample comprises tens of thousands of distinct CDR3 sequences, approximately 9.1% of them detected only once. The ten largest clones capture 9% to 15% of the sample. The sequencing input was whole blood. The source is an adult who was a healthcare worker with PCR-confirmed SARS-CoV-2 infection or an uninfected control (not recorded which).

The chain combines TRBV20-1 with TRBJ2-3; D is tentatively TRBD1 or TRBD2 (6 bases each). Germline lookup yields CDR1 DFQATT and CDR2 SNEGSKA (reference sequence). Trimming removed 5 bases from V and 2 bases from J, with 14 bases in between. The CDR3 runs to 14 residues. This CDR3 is CSARGPGPTDTQYF. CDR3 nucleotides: TGCAGTGCTCGGGGGCCGGGACCCACAGATACGCAGTATTTT.

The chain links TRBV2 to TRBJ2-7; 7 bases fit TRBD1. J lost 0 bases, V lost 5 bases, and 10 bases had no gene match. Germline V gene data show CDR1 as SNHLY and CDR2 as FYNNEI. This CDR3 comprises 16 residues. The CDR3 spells CASSHLRQGNSYEQYF. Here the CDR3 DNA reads TGTGCCAGCAGTCATCTCCGACAGGGTAACTCCTACGAGCAGTACTTC. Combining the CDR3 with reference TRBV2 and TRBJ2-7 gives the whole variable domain EPEVTQTPSHQVTQMGQEVILRCVPISNHLYFYWYRQILGQKVEFLVSFYNNEISEKSEIFDDQFSVERPDGSNFTLKIRSTKLEDSAMYFCASSHLRQGNSYEQYFGPGTRLTVT.

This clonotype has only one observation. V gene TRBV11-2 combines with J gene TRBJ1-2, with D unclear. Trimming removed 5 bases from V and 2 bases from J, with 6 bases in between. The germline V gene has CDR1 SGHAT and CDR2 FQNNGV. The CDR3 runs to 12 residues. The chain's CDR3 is CASSLRNYGYTF. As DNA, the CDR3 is TGTGCCAGCAGCCTAAGAAACTATGGCTACACCTTC.

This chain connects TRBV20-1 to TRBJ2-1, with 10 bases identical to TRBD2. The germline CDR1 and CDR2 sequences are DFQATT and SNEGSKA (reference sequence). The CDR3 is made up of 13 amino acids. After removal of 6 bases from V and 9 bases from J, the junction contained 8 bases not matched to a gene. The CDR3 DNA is TGCAGTGCCCAGCGGGGGGGCCCAGGTGAGCAGTTCTTC. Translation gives CSAQRGGPGEQFF.

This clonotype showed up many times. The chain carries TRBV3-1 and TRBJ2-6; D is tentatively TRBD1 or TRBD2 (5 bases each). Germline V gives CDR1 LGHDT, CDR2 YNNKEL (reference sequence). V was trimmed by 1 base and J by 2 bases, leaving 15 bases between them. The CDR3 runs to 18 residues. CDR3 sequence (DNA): TGTGCCAGCAGCCAAGGCTTACCGGGGCCAGCTGGGGCCAACGTCCTGACTTTC. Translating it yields CASSQGLPGPAGANVLTF.

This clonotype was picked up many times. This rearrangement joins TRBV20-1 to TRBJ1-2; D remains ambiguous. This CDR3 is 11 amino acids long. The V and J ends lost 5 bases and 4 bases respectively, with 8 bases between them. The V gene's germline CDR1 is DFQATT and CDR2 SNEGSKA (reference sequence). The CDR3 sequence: CSAAEVYGYTF. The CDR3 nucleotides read TGCAGTGCTGCGGAAGTCTATGGCTACACCTTC.

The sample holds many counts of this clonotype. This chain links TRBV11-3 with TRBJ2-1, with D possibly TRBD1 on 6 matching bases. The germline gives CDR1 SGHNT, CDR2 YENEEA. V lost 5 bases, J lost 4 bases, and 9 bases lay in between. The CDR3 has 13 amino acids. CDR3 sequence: CASSPGQYNEQFF. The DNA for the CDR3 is TGTGCCAGCAGCCCTGGACAGTACAATGAGCAGTTCTTC. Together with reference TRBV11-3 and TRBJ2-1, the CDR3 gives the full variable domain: EAGVVQSPRYKIIEKKQPVAFWCNPISGHNTLYWYLQNLGQGPELLIRYENEEAVDDSQLPKDRFSAERLKGVDSTLKIQPAELGDSAVYLCASSPGQYNEQFFGPGTRLTVL.

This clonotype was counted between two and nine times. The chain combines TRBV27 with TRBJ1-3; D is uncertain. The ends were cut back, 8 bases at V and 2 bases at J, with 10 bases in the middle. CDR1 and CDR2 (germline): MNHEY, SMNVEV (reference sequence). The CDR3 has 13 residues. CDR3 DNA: TGTGCCAGCCAGAGCTATCCTGGAAACACCATATATTTT. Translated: CASQSYPGNTIYF.

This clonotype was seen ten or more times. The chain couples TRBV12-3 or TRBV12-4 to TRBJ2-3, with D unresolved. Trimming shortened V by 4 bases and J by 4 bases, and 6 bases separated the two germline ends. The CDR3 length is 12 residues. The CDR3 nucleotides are TGTGCCAGCAGTTACGCCCCAGATACGCAGTATTTT. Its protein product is CASSYAPDTQYF.

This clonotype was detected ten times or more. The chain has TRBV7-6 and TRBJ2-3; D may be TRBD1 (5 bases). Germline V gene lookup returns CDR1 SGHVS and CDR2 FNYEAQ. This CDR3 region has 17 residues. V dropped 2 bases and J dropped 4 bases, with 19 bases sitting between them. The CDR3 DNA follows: TGTGCCAGCAGCTTAAATCGAAGGGGATTTTTCTCAGATACGCAGTATTTT. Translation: CASSLNRRGFFSDTQYF.

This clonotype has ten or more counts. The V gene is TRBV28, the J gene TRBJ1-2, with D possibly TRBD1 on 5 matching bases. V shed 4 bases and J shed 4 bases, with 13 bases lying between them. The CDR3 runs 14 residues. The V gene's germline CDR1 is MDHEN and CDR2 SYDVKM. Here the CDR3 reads CASSSLGVGYGYTF. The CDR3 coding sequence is TGTGCCAGCAGTTCCCTGGGGGTCGGCTATGGCTACACCTTC.

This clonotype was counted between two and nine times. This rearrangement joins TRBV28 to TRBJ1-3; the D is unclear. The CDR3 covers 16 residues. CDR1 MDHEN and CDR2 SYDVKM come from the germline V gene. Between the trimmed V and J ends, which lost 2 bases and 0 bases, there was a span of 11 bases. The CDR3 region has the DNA TGTGCCAGCAGTTTAAGAGGCCTCCTCTCTGGAAACACCATATATTTT. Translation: CASSLRGLLSGNTIYF.

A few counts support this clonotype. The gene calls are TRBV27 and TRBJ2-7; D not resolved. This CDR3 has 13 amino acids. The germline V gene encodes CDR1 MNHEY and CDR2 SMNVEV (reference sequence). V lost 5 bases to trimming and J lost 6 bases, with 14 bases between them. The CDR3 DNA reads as TGTGCCAGCAGTCCCTCCAGAACCGGCGAGCAGTACTTC. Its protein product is CASSPSRTGEQYF.

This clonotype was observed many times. The CDR3 sequence: CASSFPAEGHYGYTF. CDR3 nucleotide sequence: TGTGCCAGCAGCTTTCCGGCAGAGGGACACTATGGCTACACCTTC. The chain is built from TRBV6-2 or TRBV6-3 and TRBJ1-2; tentatively, D is TRBD1 (5 bases). The V and J ends lost 6 bases and 3 bases respectively, with 17 bases between them. This CDR3 spans 15 amino acids. Germline-derived CDR1 and CDR2 are MNHEY and SVGEGT.

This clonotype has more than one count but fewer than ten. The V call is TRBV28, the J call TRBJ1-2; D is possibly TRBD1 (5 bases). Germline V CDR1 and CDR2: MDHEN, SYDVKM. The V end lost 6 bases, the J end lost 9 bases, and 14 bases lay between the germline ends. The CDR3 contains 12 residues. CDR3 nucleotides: TGTGCCAGCAGGCTCGTGGGGCTGCGCTACACCTTC. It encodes CASRLVGLRYTF.

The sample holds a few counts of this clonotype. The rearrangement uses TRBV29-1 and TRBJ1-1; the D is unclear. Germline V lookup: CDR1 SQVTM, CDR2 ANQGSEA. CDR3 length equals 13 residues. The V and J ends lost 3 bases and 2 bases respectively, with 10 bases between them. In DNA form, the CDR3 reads TGCAGCGTTGATCCCGGGCAAAACACTGAAGCTTTCTTT. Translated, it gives CSVDPGQNTEAFF.

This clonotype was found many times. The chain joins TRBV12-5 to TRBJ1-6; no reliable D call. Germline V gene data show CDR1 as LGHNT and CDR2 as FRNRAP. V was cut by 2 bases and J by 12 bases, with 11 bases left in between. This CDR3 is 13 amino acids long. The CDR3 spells CASGLIGLRPLHF. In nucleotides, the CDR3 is TGTGCTAGTGGTTTGATAGGGTTGCGACCCCTCCACTTT.